Each of the 13 T cell receptor beta chains below was sequenced from the same sample in a study of T cells in Graves' hyperthyroidism and ophthalmopathy. RNA transcripts served as the template for amplifying TCR beta CDR3 regions. HTBI primers were used for first-round RT-PCR of the TCR CDR3. In TCRdb, the multiplex PCR reads were re-called with MiXCR into one record per CDR3 protein. The table has hundreds of thousands of distinct CDR3 sequences, more than 12% seen once. Sequenced material: blood. These receptors all stem from a woman between 50 and 59 years old with Graves' ophthalmopathy.

Ten or more counts support this clonotype. The genes are TRBV6-2 or TRBV6-3 and TRBJ2-1; 11 bases agree with TRBD2. Germline lookup yields CDR1 MNHEY and CDR2 SVGEGT. V was clipped by 7 bases and J by 10 bases; unmatched bases: 15. The length of the CDR3 is 16 residues. CDR3 residues: CASNPFSGRAVEEQFF. CDR3 DNA sequence: TGTGCCAGCAACCCTTTTAGCGGGAGGGCGGTGGAGGAGCAGTTCTTC.

The chain recombines TRBV12-3 or TRBV12-4 with TRBJ2-7; 8 positions agree with TRBD1. V trimming: 5 bases; J trimming: 7 bases; junction bases outside the gene matches: 10. CDR3 length: 14 amino acids. CDR3 in DNA: TGTGCCAGCAGTAAGCCGGGACAGGCCCGGGAGCAGTACTTC. This gives the protein CASSKPGQAREQYF.

This clonotype was detected many times. The V and J genes are TRBV7-2 and TRBJ2-3, with 13 positions matching TRBD2. The CDR3 sequence is 19 residues long. V lost 2 bases, J lost 1 base, and 9 bases stayed unmatched. Germline CDR1 SGHTA, CDR2 FQGNSA. CDR3: CASSLFTSGRVRRTDTQYF. In DNA form, the CDR3 reads TGTGCCAGCAGCTTATTTACTAGCGGGAGGGTAAGGCGCACAGATACGCAGTATTTT.

This clonotype turned up a few times. The V call is TRBV29-1, the J call TRBJ2-5; D not resolved. V shed 7 bases and J shed 2 bases, with 17 bases lying between them. The germline V gene has CDR1 SQVTM and CDR2 ANQGSEA. The CDR3 spans 14 residues. CDR3 DNA sequence: TGCAGCGCCGAAGATATTCAGCCTCAAGAGACCCAGTACTTC. Translated, it gives CSAEDIQPQETQYF.

This clonotype was seen at least ten times. V gene TRBV19 combines with J gene TRBJ1-1; 8 bases match TRBD1. Germline V lookup: CDR1 LNHDA, CDR2 SQIVND (reference sequence). This CDR3 is 15 amino acids long. V shed 3 bases and J 3 bases; nucleotides not matched to a gene: 6. The CDR3: CASSIRGRWDTEAFF. For the CDR3, the DNA is TGTGCCAGTAGTATCAGGGGGCGGTGGGACACTGAAGCTTTCTTT.

CDR3 in DNA: TGTGCCAGCAGCGTAGGGACTAGCGGGGGGAATCACGAGCAGTACTTC. It codes for CASSVGTSGGNHEQYF. The chain is built from TRBV9 and TRBJ2-7, with 14 bases fitting TRBD2. The CDR3 totals 16 residues. V lost 0 bases and J lost 5; bases outside the gene matches: 4. The germline gives CDR1 SGDLS, CDR2 YYNGEE. The full variable domain, rest sourced from reference TRBV9 and TRBJ2-7, is DSGVTQTPKHLITATGQRVTLRCSPRSGDLSVYWYQQSLDQGLQFLIQYYNGEERAKGNILERFSAQQFPDLHSELNLSSLELGDSALYFCASSVGTSGGNHEQYFGPGTRLTVT.

In its sample, this clonotype was seen many times. The chain is built from TRBV5-1 and TRBJ2-6; D is unresolved. Germline CDR1 and CDR2: SGHRS and YFSETQ. Trimming removed 4 bases from V and 2 bases from J, with 10 bases in between. CDR3 length equals 15 residues. Here the CDR3 reads CASSPRNPGANVLTF. The CDR3 DNA is TGCGCCAGCAGCCCAAGAAATCCTGGGGCCAACGTCCTGACTTTC.

This sequence joins TRBV3-1 and TRBJ2-7; D is unresolved. V was cut by 2 bases and J by 2 bases, with 7 bases left in between. The CDR3 runs to 13 residues. Per the germline V gene, CDR1 is LGHDT and CDR2 is YNNKEL (reference sequence). Here the CDR3 DNA reads TGTGCCAGCAGCCAACGCAGCCCCTACGAGCAGTACTTC. It codes for CASSQRSPYEQYF.

In its sample, this clonotype was seen a few times. The CDR3 DNA is TGTGCCAGCAGTTTACCCCAGGGGTCTGGCTACACCTTC. This translates into CASSLPQGSGYTF. This chain joins TRBV28 and TRBJ1-2; a possible D gene is TRBD1 (6 bases). V was trimmed by 2 bases and J by 7 bases, leaving 11 bases between them. CDR3 length: 13 residues. Germline assignment: CDR1 MDHEN and CDR2 SYDVKM.

The chain joins TRBV12-3 or TRBV12-4 to TRBJ2-1; 7 nucleotides align to TRBD2. The V and J ends lost 5 bases and 14 bases, in that order; junction bases with no gene match: 9. The CDR3 has 12 amino acids. The CDR3 DNA reads TGTGCCAGCAGTCCGTGGACTAGATACGAGTTCTTC. Amino acids: CASSPWTRYEFF.

The chain joins TRBV3-1 to TRBJ1-5; a weak D match, TRBD1 (5 bases). Between the trimmed V and J ends, which lost 5 bases and 0 bases, there was a span of 11 bases. Germline V lookup: CDR1 LGHDT, CDR2 YNNKEL (reference sequence). This CDR3 has 15 amino acids. The CDR3 DNA follows: TGTGCCAGCAGCTACGGGACTCTTAGCAATCAGCCCCAGCATTTT. Its protein is CASSYGTLSNQPQHF.

V usage is TRBV7-9 and J usage is TRBJ1-3; D may be TRBD1 (5 bases). V shed 1 base and J shed 3 bases, with 10 bases lying between them. Germline V gene sequence: CDR1 SEHNR, CDR2 FQNEAQ (reference sequence). This CDR3 spans 15 amino acids. CDR3 in DNA: TGTGCCAGCAGCTTAGAGGGGCTGGTTGGAAACACCATATATTTT. Translation gives CASSLEGLVGNTIYF.

This clonotype was seen at least ten times. This sequence joins TRBV3-1 and TRBJ2-3, with D possibly being TRBD2 (6 bases). CDR1 LGHDT and CDR2 YNNKEL come from the germline V gene (reference sequence). CDR3 length: 16 amino acids. The germline V and J ends were trimmed by 0 bases and 1 base, with 11 bases remaining between them. This chain's CDR3 is CASSQDPPGGTDTQYF. The CDR3 DNA sequence: TGTGCCAGCAGCCAAGATCCCCCGGGGGGCACAGATACGCAGTATTTT.